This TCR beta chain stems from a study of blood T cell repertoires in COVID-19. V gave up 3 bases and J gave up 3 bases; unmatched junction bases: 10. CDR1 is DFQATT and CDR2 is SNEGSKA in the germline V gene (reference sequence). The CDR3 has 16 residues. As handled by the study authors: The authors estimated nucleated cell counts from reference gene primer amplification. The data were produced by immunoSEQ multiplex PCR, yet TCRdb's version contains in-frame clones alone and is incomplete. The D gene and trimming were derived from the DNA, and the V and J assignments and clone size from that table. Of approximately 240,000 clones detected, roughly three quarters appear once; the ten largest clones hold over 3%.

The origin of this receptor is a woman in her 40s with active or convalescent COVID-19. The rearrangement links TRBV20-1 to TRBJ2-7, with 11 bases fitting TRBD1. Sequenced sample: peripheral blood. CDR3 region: CSASSSLDRGLYEQYF. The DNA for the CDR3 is TGCAGTGCTAGTTCCTCCCTGGACAGGGGGCTCTACGAGCAGTACTTC.